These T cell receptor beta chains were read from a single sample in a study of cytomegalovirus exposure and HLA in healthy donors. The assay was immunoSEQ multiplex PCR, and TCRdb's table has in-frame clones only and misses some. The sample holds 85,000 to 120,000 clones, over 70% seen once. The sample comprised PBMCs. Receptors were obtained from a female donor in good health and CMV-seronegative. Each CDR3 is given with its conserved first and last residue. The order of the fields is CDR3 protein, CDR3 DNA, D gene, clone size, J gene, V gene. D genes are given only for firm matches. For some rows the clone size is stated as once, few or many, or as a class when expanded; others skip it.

CDR3 protein: CASSPTGAEYGYTF
CDR3 DNA: TGTGCCAGCAGCCCGACAGGGGCTGAGTATGGCTACACCTTC
D gene: TRBD1
clone size: .
J gene: TRBJ1-2
V gene: TRBV5-8

CDR3 protein: CASSQGQGTYEQYF
CDR3 DNA: TGTGCCAGCAGCCAAGGACAGGGGACCTACGAGCAGTACTTC
D gene: TRBD1
clone size: .
J gene: TRBJ2-7
V gene: TRBV4-2

CDR3 protein: CASSLDRGREQYF
CDR3 DNA: TGTGCCAGCAGCTTGGACAGGGGGAGGGAGCAGTACTTC
D gene: TRBD1
clone size: few
J gene: TRBJ2-7
V gene: TRBV7-8

CDR3 protein: CASSDGTGTPPEQYF
CDR3 DNA: TGCGCCAGCAGTGATGGAACAGGGACCCCCCCCGAGCAGTACTTC
D gene: .
clone size: .
J gene: TRBJ2-7
V gene: TRBV10-2

CDR3 protein: CASSLRQGNYGYTF
CDR3 DNA: TGTGCCAGCAGTTTACGCCAGGGTAACTATGGCTACACCTTC
D gene: .
clone size: .
J gene: TRBJ1-2
V gene: TRBV28

CDR3 protein: CASSLTSSGNEQFF
CDR3 DNA: TGTGCCAGCAGTTTAACTAGCAGTGGCAATGAGCAGTTCTTC
D gene: .
clone size: .
J gene: TRBJ2-1
V gene: TRBV6-1

CDR3 protein: CAWNRGSGSYEQYF
CDR3 DNA: TGTGCCTGGAATAGAGGAAGCGGGAGCTACGAGCAGTACTTC
D gene: TRBD2
clone size: .
J gene: TRBJ2-7
V gene: TRBV30

CDR3 protein: CASSRGGNTGELFF
CDR3 DNA: TGTGCCAGCAGTCGGGGGGGAAACACCGGGGAGCTGTTTTTT
D gene: TRBD2
clone size: .
J gene: TRBJ2-2
V gene: TRBV5-4

CDR3 protein: CASTPTGSYGYTF
CDR3 DNA: TGTGCCAGCACCCCGACAGGTTCCTATGGCTACACCTTC
D gene: .
clone size: .
J gene: TRBJ1-2
V gene: TRBV7-2

CDR3 protein: CASSQLLAGGMDEQYF
CDR3 DNA: TGTGCCAGCAGCCAACTCCTAGCGGGAGGGATGGACGAGCAGTACTTC
D gene: TRBD2
clone size: .
J gene: TRBJ2-7
V gene: TRBV4-2

CDR3 protein: CASSLGWRPTDTQYF
CDR3 DNA: TGTGCCAGCAGCTTGGGTTGGCGGCCCACAGATACGCAGTATTTT
D gene: .
clone size: .
J gene: TRBJ2-3
V gene: TRBV5-5

CDR3 protein: CASTKVGGALETQYF
CDR3 DNA: TGTGCCAGCACCAAAGTGGGGGGGGCCTTGGAGACCCAGTACTTC
D gene: .
clone size: .
J gene: TRBJ2-5
V gene: TRBV9

CDR3 protein: CASSLGGRASGANVLTF
CDR3 DNA: TGTGCCAGCAGCTTAGGAGGGAGGGCCTCTGGGGCCAACGTCCTGACTTTC
D gene: TRBD2
clone size: .
J gene: TRBJ2-6
V gene: TRBV7-6

CDR3 protein: CASSLVADTQYF
CDR3 DNA: TGTGCCAGCAGCTTAGTTGCGGATACGCAGTATTTT
D gene: .
clone size: .
J gene: TRBJ2-3
V gene: TRBV7-9

CDR3 protein: CAISADRDYQTQYF
CDR3 DNA: TGTGCCATCAGTGCGGACCGGGACTATCAGACCCAGTACTTC
D gene: TRBD2
clone size: .
J gene: TRBJ2-5
V gene: TRBV10-3

CDR3 protein: CASSPIAGATYEQYF
CDR3 DNA: TGTGCCAGCAGCCCCATAGCGGGAGCAACCTACGAGCAGTACTTC
D gene: TRBD2
clone size: .
J gene: TRBJ2-7
V gene: TRBV9

CDR3 protein: CASSLERIGDTQYF
CDR3 DNA: TGTGCCAGCAGTTTGGAGCGGATCGGAGATACGCAGTATTTT
D gene: .
clone size: .
J gene: TRBJ2-3
V gene: TRBV6-6

CDR3 protein: CASSRRDRVWSTEAFF
CDR3 DNA: TGTGCCAGCAGCCGCCGGGACAGGGTTTGGAGCACTGAAGCTTTCTTT
D gene: TRBD1
clone size: .
J gene: TRBJ1-1
V gene: TRBV11-3

CDR3 protein: CASSPDSGAEAFF
CDR3 DNA: TGTGCCAGCAGTCCCGACAGTGGCGCTGAAGCTTTCTTT
D gene: .
clone size: once
J gene: TRBJ1-1
V gene: TRBV28

CDR3 protein: CASSLSTDTQYF
CDR3 DNA: TGTGCCAGCAGCCTGAGTACAGATACGCAGTATTTT
D gene: .
clone size: .
J gene: TRBJ2-3
V gene: TRBV4-2

CDR3 protein: CAISPGQPNTDTQYF
CDR3 DNA: TGTGCCATCAGCCCGGGACAGCCTAACACAGATACGCAGTATTTT
D gene: TRBD1
clone size: .
J gene: TRBJ2-3
V gene: TRBV10-3

CDR3 protein: CASSASGTGGDEQYF
CDR3 DNA: TGTGCCAGCAGTGCCTCCGGGACAGGGGGCGACGAGCAGTACTTC
D gene: TRBD1
clone size: .
J gene: TRBJ2-7
V gene: TRBV28

CDR3 protein: CASLGAFGYTF
CDR3 DNA: TGTGCCAGCCTAGGGGCGTTTGGCTACACCTTC
D gene: .
clone size: .
J gene: TRBJ1-2
V gene: TRBV28

CDR3 protein: CASSIGRAEAFF
CDR3 DNA: TGTGCCAGTAGTATTGGCAGGGCTGAAGCTTTCTTT
D gene: .
clone size: .
J gene: TRBJ1-1
V gene: TRBV19

CDR3 protein: CSVATGGRGQFF
CDR3 DNA: TGCAGCGTTGCGACAGGGGGCCGGGGGCAGTTCTTC
D gene: TRBD1
clone size: .
J gene: TRBJ2-1
V gene: TRBV29-1

CDR3 protein: CASSQDRQGTQYF
CDR3 DNA: TGTGCCAGCAGCCAAGATCGGCAGGGGACCCAGTACTTC
D gene: .
clone size: .
J gene: TRBJ2-5
V gene: TRBV14

CDR3 protein: CASSLRARGYEQYF
CDR3 DNA: TGCGCCAGCAGCTTGAGGGCCAGGGGTTACGAGCAGTACTTC
D gene: .
clone size: .
J gene: TRBJ2-7
V gene: TRBV5-1

CDR3 protein: CASSLGTGYYGYTF
CDR3 DNA: TGTGCCAGCAGCTTAGGGACAGGGTACTATGGCTACACCTTC
D gene: TRBD1
clone size: .
J gene: TRBJ1-2
V gene: TRBV5-5

CDR3 protein: CASSRAASGANVLTF
CDR3 DNA: TGCGCCAGCAGCCGCGCGGCCTCTGGGGCCAACGTCCTGACTTTC
D gene: .
clone size: .
J gene: TRBJ2-6
V gene: TRBV5-1

CDR3 protein: CASRGVGGNSGNTIYF
CDR3 DNA: TGTGCCAGCAGGGGGGTAGGAGGGAACTCTGGAAACACCATATATTTT
D gene: .
clone size: few
J gene: TRBJ1-3
V gene: TRBV25-1

CDR3 protein: CAISSGVETQYF
CDR3 DNA: TGTGCCATCAGTTCAGGGGTTGAGACCCAGTACTTC
D gene: .
clone size: .
J gene: TRBJ2-5
V gene: TRBV28

CDR3 protein: CASSDKGTGELFF
CDR3 DNA: TGTGCCAGCAGTGACAAGGGGACCGGGGAGCTGTTTTTT
D gene: .
clone size: few
J gene: TRBJ2-2
V gene: TRBV6-4

CDR3 protein: CASRRLAGGSSTDTQYF
CDR3 DNA: TGTGCCAGCAGGCGTCTAGCGGGAGGGTCAAGCACAGATACGCAGTATTTT
D gene: TRBD2
clone size: .
J gene: TRBJ2-3
V gene: TRBV2

CDR3 protein: CASSYGTSDNEQFF
CDR3 DNA: TGTGCCAGCAGCTATGGGACTAGCGACAATGAGCAGTTCTTC
D gene: TRBD2
clone size: many
J gene: TRBJ2-1
V gene: TRBV7-9

CDR3 protein: CAIKSPGTPDSYNEQFF
CDR3 DNA: TGTGCCATCAAATCCCCCGGGACACCCGATTCCTACAATGAGCAGTTCTTC
D gene: .
clone size: .
J gene: TRBJ2-1
V gene: TRBV10-3

CDR3 protein: CASSKAGREGYNEQFF
CDR3 DNA: TGTGCCAGCAGCAAAGCGGGGCGGGAGGGCTACAATGAGCAGTTCTTC
D gene: .
clone size: .
J gene: TRBJ2-1
V gene: TRBV21-1

CDR3 protein: CASSLAPGTSFNEQFF
CDR3 DNA: TGTGCCAGCAGCCTGGCCCCCGGGACTAGCTTCAATGAGCAGTTCTTC
D gene: TRBD2
clone size: many
J gene: TRBJ2-1
V gene: TRBV7-2

CDR3 protein: CASSLNSGNTGELFF
CDR3 DNA: TGTGCCAGCAGCTTAAATAGCGGGAACACCGGGGAGCTGTTTTTT
D gene: .
clone size: .
J gene: TRBJ2-2
V gene: TRBV11-3

CDR3 protein: CASSLGGRGQYF
CDR3 DNA: TGTGCCAGCAGCTTAGGGGGGCGAGGGCAGTATTTT
D gene: .
clone size: .
J gene: TRBJ2-3
V gene: TRBV7-9

CDR3 protein: CASSLTGVGGYTF
CDR3 DNA: TGTGCCAGCAGCTTGACAGGGGTGGGTGGCTACACCTTC
D gene: TRBD1
clone size: few
J gene: TRBJ1-2
V gene: TRBV5-4

CDR3 protein: CASSEGGSGEQFF
CDR3 DNA: TGTGCCAGCAGTGAGGGAGGGTCCGGTGAGCAGTTCTTC
D gene: TRBD2
clone size: .
J gene: TRBJ2-1
V gene: TRBV25-1